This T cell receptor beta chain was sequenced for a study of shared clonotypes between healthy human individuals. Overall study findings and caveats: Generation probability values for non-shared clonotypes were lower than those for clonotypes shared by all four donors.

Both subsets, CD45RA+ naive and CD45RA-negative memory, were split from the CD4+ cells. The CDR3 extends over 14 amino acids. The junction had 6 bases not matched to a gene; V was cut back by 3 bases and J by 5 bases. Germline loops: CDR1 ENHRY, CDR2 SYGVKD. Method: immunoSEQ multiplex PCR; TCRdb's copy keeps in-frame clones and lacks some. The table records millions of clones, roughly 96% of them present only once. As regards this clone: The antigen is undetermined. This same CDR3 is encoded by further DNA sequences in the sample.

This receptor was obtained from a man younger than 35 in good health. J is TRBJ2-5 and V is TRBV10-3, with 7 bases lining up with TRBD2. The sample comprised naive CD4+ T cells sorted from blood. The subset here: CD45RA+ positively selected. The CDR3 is CAISDGQGGETQYF. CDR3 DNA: TGTGCCATCAGTGACGGCCAGGGAGGGGAGACCCAGTACTTC.